The 20 T cell receptor beta chains in this list originate from one sample, sequenced in a study of blood T cell repertoires in COVID-19. Method: immunoSEQ multiplex PCR; TCRdb's copy keeps in-frame clones and lacks some. The data show around 190,000 clones, 75% to 85% seen once. Sequenced input: peripheral blood. Receptors originate from a human donor in a cohort sampled during active COVID-19.

The chain links TRBV6-1 to TRBJ1-4; TRBD1 aligns across 7 bases. Germline CDR1 is MNHNS and CDR2 is SASEGT. Unmatched junction bases numbered 16, after V lost 4 bases and J lost 8 bases. The CDR3 covers 17 residues. The CDR3 protein is CASSGSGQFSFLEKLFF. The CDR3 DNA reads TGTGCCAGCAGTGGCTCGGGACAGTTCTCGTTTCTCGAAAAACTGTTTTTT.

The chain couples TRBV12-5 to TRBJ2-7; the match to TRBD1 covers 7 bases. The V gene end was trimmed by 2 bases and the J gene end by 7 bases; junction bases not matched to a gene: 5. The V gene's germline CDR1 is LGHNT and CDR2 FRNRAP. CDR3 length: 13 residues. The CDR3 region is CASGLLAGGEQYF. CDR3 sequence (DNA): TGTGCTAGTGGTTTGCTGGCAGGGGGTGAGCAGTACTTC.

The chain recombines TRBV12-3 or TRBV12-4 with TRBJ1-1, with unresolved D. The CDR3 has 11 residues. Trimming stripped 3 bases from V and 8 bases from J, with 7 bases between. The CDR3 sequence is CASSLSREAFF. Here the CDR3 DNA reads TGTGCCAGCAGTTTGTCCAGGGAAGCTTTCTTT.

V gene TRBV24-1 combines with J gene TRBJ2-5; D is perhaps TRBD1 (6 bases). This CDR3 comprises 15 residues. Germline lookup yields CDR1 KGHDR and CDR2 SFDVKD. Trimming pared 3 bases from V and 5 bases from J, leaving 15 bases between. CDR3 sequence reads: CATSDLGTLGETQYF. In DNA, the CDR3 is TGTGCCACCAGTGATCTCGGGACACTCGGGGAGACCCAGTACTTC.

The rearrangement joins TRBV28 to TRBJ2-7; 11 bases map to TRBD2. The V and J ends lost 3 bases and 6 bases, in that order; junction bases with no gene match: 7. The CDR3 is 15 amino acids. Germline-derived CDR1 and CDR2 are MDHEN and SYDVKM. The CDR3 is CASSFVVAGGREQYF. CDR3 sequence (DNA): TGTGCCAGCAGTTTTGTGGTAGCGGGAGGGCGCGAGCAGTACTTC.

The CDR3 DNA reads as TGTGCCAGCAGCGAGCTAGCGGGGGGGCTCAACGAGCAGTACTTC. Its protein is CASSELAGGLNEQYF. The chain uses TRBV9 and TRBJ2-7; 12 positions agree with TRBD2. CDR1 and CDR2 (germline): SGDLS, YYNGEE. Losses at the gene ends were 3 bases for V and 5 bases for J; bases not matched to a gene: 6. The CDR3 extends over 15 amino acids.

This clone has only a few counts. This sequence joins TRBV29-1 and TRBJ1-1, with a tentative D call TRBD1 (5 bases). Germline V gene lookup returns CDR1 SQVTM and CDR2 ANQGSEA. CDR3 length equals 14 residues. Trimming took 0 bases from V and 4 from J, leaving 12 bases between them. The CDR3 protein is CSVEEVMGGTEAFF. CDR3 coding DNA: TGCAGCGTTGAAGAGGTGATGGGGGGCACTGAAGCTTTCTTT.

This clone turned up a few times. The chain combines TRBV11-2 with TRBJ2-3; possible D gene TRBD1, 6 bases. In germline, CDR1 is SGHAT, CDR2 FQNNGV. The V end was cut by 4 bases, the J end by 2 bases, with 10 bases between. This CDR3 has 14 residues. CDR3 residues: CASSYGQHTDTQYF. CDR3 bases: TGTGCCAGCAGCTATGGACAGCACACAGATACGCAGTATTTT.

This rearrangement joins TRBV3-1 (or the pseudogene TRBV3-2) to TRBJ2-7; 7 bases agree with TRBD2. Looked up from germline, CDR1 is LGHDT and CDR2 is YNNKEL (reference sequence). This CDR3 has 15 residues. V gave up 1 base and J gave up 4 bases; unmatched junction bases: 7. DNA of the CDR3: TGTGCCAGCAGCCAAGGGTCGCGGGAGCTGTACGAGCAGTACTTC. It codes for CASSQGSRELYEQYF.

The chain links TRBV19 to TRBJ1-5, with unresolved D. V lost 0 bases and J lost 3, with 6 bases in between. The germline gives CDR1 LNHDA, CDR2 SQIVND (reference sequence). This CDR3 comprises 14 residues. The chain's CDR3 is CASSIELLNQPQHF. The DNA for the CDR3 is TGTGCCAGTAGTATAGAACTGCTCAATCAGCCCCAGCATTTT.

The chain carries TRBV11-3 and TRBJ2-3; 10 positions agree with TRBD1. The CDR3 is made up of 15 amino acids. V lost 5 bases to trimming and J lost 3 bases; unmatched junction nucleotides: 5. Germline V gene lookup returns CDR1 SGHNT and CDR2 YENEEA. CDR3 bases: TGTGCCAGCAGCCCCGGGACAGGGGTTACAGATACGCAGTATTTT. Translating it yields CASSPGTGVTDTQYF.

The J gene is TRBJ2-7, the V gene TRBV27; maybe TRBD2 (6 bases). CDR1 and CDR2 from the germline V gene are MNHEY and SMNVEV (reference sequence). This CDR3 region has 16 residues. V lost 5 bases and J lost 0, with 17 bases in between. In nucleotides, the CDR3 is TGTGCCAGCAGTCCGCTAGACTACGGGAGCTCCTACGAGCAGTACTTC. Protein sequence: CASSPLDYGSSYEQYF.

The chain combines TRBV20-1 with TRBJ2-7; 9 bases are a match to TRBD2. The CDR3 has 10 amino acids. The J segment lost 13 bases and the V segment lost 6 bases, leaving 7 bases of the junction unmatched. CDR1 and CDR2 from the germline V gene are DFQATT and SNEGSKA (reference sequence). CDR3 DNA: TGCAGTGCGGCGGGGGGGCCGGGTTACTTC. Translating gives CSAAGGPGYF.

The V and J genes are TRBV7-6 and TRBJ1-2; no firm D call. This CDR3 has 14 amino acids. The V gene's germline CDR1 is SGHVS and CDR2 FNYEAQ. Trimming left V 3 bases short and J 8 bases short, with 16 bases between. The CDR3 DNA reads TGTGCCAGCAGCTTTATCTACAGAGGGCAGGGCTACACCTTC. It specifies CASSFIYRGQGYTF.

This chain links TRBV12-5 with TRBJ2-7, with 7 nucleotides matching TRBD1. Germline V gene lookup returns CDR1 LGHNT and CDR2 FRNRAP. The CDR3 contains 15 residues. With 6 bases clipped from V and 1 base from J, the junction kept 9 bases outside the gene matches. The CDR3 protein is CASGPRTGASYEQYF. CDR3 bases: TGTGCTAGTGGCCCCCGGACAGGAGCTTCCTACGAGCAGTACTTC.

Only one count was recorded for this clone. As DNA, the CDR3 is TGCGCCAGCAGTTCCGGGGTAGCGGGAGGCCAGGCCTACGAGCAGTACTTC. Its translation: CASSSGVAGGQAYEQYF. The chain is built from TRBV4-3 and TRBJ2-7; 10 nucleotides agree with TRBD2. This CDR3 is 17 amino acids long. V was clipped by 6 bases and J by 2 bases; unmatched bases: 13. Germline lookup yields CDR1 LGHNA and CDR2 YSLEER.

This clone is a singleton in its sample. The CDR3 reads CASSTGGMYEQYF. The CDR3 DNA is TGTGCCAGCAGTACAGGGGGCATGTACGAGCAGTACTTC. The chain links TRBV12-3 or TRBV12-4 to TRBJ2-7, with 9 nucleotides matching TRBD1. Unmatched junction bases numbered 3, after V lost 5 bases and J lost 4 bases. CDR3 length equals 13 residues.

The J gene is TRBJ2-5, the V gene TRBV6-2 or TRBV6-3, with TRBD2 identical over 9 bases. Germline V lookup: CDR1 MNHEY, CDR2 SVGEGT. The CDR3 runs 14 residues. Trimming took 0 bases from V and 7 from J; bases not matched to a gene: 3. The DNA for the CDR3 is TGTGCCAGCAGTTACTCTAGCGGGAGCGGGACCCAGTACTTC. It codes for CASSYSSGSGTQYF.

The J gene is TRBJ2-7, the V gene TRBV6-2 or TRBV6-3; possible D gene TRBD1, 6 bases. The CDR3 covers 14 residues. CDR1 is MNHEY, CDR2 SVGEGT, per germline. The germline V and J ends were trimmed by 4 bases and 4 bases, with 14 bases remaining between them. The CDR3 DNA follows: TGTGCCAGCAGTTCCCAGGGGCCCAAATACGAGCAGTACTTC. Amino acid sequence: CASSSQGPKYEQYF.

The chain recombines TRBV6-5 with TRBJ1-4, with D maybe TRBD1 (6 bases). The V gene's germline CDR1 is MNHEY and CDR2 SVGAGI. Trimming took 0 bases from V and 5 from J, leaving 10 bases between them. CDR3 length: 15 amino acids. The CDR3 coding sequence is TGTGCCAGCAGTTACTCGAACAGGGAAAATGAAAAACTGTTTTTT. Translation: CASSYSNRENEKLFF.